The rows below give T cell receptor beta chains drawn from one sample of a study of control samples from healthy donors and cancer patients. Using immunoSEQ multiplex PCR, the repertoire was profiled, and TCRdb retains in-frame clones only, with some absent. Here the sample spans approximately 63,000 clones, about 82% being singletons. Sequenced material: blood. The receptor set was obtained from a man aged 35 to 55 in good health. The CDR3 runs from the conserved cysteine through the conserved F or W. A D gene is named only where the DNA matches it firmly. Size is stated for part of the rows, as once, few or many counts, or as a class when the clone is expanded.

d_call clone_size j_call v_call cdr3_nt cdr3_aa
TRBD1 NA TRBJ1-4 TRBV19 TGTGCCAGTAGTTATCAGGGGGCGCATGAAAAACTGTTTTTT CASSYQGAHEKLFF
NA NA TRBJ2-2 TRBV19 TGTGCCAGTAGTAGGGAGCCCCAGGGCACCGGGGAGCTGTTTTTT CASSREPQGTGELFF
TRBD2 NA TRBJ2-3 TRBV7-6 TGTGCCAGCAGCAATCTCCCACCGGGAGGTTCTGGAGATACGCAGTATTTT CASSNLPPGGSGDTQYF
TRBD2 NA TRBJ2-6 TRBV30 TGTGCTAGCGGGCGGCCCTCTGGGGCCAACGTCCTGACTTTC CASGRPSGANVLTF
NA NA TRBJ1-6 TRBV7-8 TGTGCCAGCAGCTTAGGATTAAGGGGGAATAATTCACCCCTCCACTTT CASSLGLRGNNSPLHF
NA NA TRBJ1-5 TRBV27 TGTGCCAGCAGTTTAGGTGGTGGGGTTAGGGGACGCCAGAATCAGCCCCAGCATTTT CASSLGGGVRGRQNQPQHF
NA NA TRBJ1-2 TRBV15 TGTGCCACCAGCAGAGTCAGGACAAGGGGCCCAGACTACACCTTC CATSRVRTRGPDYTF
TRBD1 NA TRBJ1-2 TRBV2 TGTGCCAGCAGTGAATACGTATGGAGGACAGGGGCTAACTATGGCTACACCTTC CASSEYVWRTGANYGYTF
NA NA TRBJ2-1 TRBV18 TGTGCCAGCTCACCACAGACTCAGTACAATGAGCAGTTCTTC CASSPQTQYNEQFF
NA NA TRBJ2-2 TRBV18 TGTGCCAGCTCACCCTACCGACTCTCCGGCGGGACCGGGGAGCTGTTTTTT CASSPYRLSGGTGELFF
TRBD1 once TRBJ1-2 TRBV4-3 TGCGCCAGCAGCCAAGGTTGGACAGGAGCCTATGGCTACACCTTC CASSQGWTGAYGYTF
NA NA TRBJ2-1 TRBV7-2 TGTGCCAGCAGCTTAGTTCTGGACTACAATGAGCAGTTCTTC CASSLVLDYNEQFF
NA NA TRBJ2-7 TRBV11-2 TGTGCCAGCACTAAACAAGACCGGGGACCCAGCTACGAGCAGTACTTC CASTKQDRGPSYEQYF
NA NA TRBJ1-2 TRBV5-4 TGTGCCAGCAGCCCCCGGTCGGGGAGAGACTATGGCTACACCTTC CASSPRSGRDYGYTF
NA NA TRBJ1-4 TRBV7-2 TGTGCCAGCAGCTTATACTGGCAGCCGGAAGGAGGAAAACTGTTTTTT CASSLYWQPEGGKLFF
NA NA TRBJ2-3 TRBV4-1 TGCGCCAGCAGCCAAGAGGTCAGACAGGCCACTAGCACAGATACGCAGTATTTT CASSQEVRQATSTDTQYF
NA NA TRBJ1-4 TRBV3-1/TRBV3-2 TGTGCCAGCGTTACACCGTCGGGTGAAAAACTGTTTTTT CASVTPSGEKLFF
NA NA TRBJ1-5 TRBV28 TGTGCCAGCAGTTTATTTCCAGGGAATAGCAATCAGCCCCAGCATTTT CASSLFPGNSNQPQHF
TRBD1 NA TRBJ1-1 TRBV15 TGTGACCCTCCCGGACAGGGGGCTAAAGCTTTCTTT CDPPGQGAKAFF
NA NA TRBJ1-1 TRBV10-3 TGTGCCATCAGGACGGAGTCTGTAGGGGGGAACACTGAAGCTTTCTTT CAIRTESVGGNTEAFF
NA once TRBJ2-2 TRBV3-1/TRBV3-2 TGTGCCAGCAGCCACCTAGCAGGGGGAGGGACCGGGGAGCTGTTTTTT CASSHLAGGGTGELFF
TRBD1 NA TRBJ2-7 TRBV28 TGTGCCAGCACCATAAGGGACAGGTCCTACGAGCAGTACTTC CASTIRDRSYEQYF
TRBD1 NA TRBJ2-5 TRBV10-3 TGTGCCACCCAGGGTTCCCTAACAGGGGAACAAGAGACCCAGTACTTC CATQGSLTGEQETQYF
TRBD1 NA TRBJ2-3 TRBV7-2 TGTGCCAGCCGGACAGGTTACACAGATACGCAGTATTTT CASRTGYTDTQYF
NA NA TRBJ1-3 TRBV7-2 TGTGCCAGCAGCTTAGTTCAGGGTGCAGGTGGAAACACCATATATTTT CASSLVQGAGGNTIYF
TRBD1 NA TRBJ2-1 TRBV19 TGTGCCAGTAGTTATGGACAGGGGGGAGGCAATGAGCAGTTCTTC CASSYGQGGGNEQFF
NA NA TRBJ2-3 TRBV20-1 TGCAGTGCTAGATGGGTAGATACGCAGTATTTT CSARWVDTQYF
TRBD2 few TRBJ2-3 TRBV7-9 TGTGCCAGCAGCCTGGGACTAGGGCCCAGAGATACGCAGTATTTT CASSLGLGPRDTQYF
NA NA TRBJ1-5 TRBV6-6 TGTGCCAGCAGTTACTCAGGGGGAAATCAGCCCCAGCATTTT CASSYSGGNQPQHF
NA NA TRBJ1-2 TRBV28 TGTGCCAGCAGTTCGGCAGCGGGCAACACCTTC CASSSAAGNTF
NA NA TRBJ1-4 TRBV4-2 TGTGCCAGCAGCTCGAAGACAGGTGGTTTGGAAAAACTGTTTTTT CASSSKTGGLEKLFF
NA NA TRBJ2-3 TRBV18 TGTGCCAGCTCACTCGCACAGGGTCCAGATACGCAGTATTTT CASSLAQGPDTQYF
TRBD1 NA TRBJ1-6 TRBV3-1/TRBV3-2 TGCGCCAGCAGCCAAGAAGGAACAGGGGTTCCACCCCTCCACTTT CASSQEGTGVPPLHF
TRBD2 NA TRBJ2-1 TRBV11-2 TGTGCCGGCAGCTTTCAGCGGGGTAATAATGAGCAGTTCTTC CAGSFQRGNNEQFF
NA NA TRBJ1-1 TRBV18 TGTGCCAGCTCACCTCGTCGGGACCTCAACACTGAAGCTTTCTTT CASSPRRDLNTEAFF
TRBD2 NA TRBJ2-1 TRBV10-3 TGTGCCATCAGTGAGTCGAGTAGCGGGGGTATTAATGAGCAGTTCTTC CAISESSSGGINEQFF
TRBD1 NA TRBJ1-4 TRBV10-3 TGTGCCATCAGGGGGGACAGGGGGCAAGAAAAACTGTTTTTT CAIRGDRGQEKLFF
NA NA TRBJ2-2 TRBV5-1 TGCGCCAGCAGCTTCGGGGCGGGCGGGGAGCTGTTTTTT CASSFGAGGELFF
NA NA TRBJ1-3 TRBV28 TGTGCCAGCAGAGTCAGCTCTGGAAACACCATATATTTT CASRVSSGNTIYF
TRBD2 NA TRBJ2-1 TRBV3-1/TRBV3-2 TGTGCCAGCAGCCAGACGGGGGGGCCCTACAATGAGCAGTTCTTC CASSQTGGPYNEQFF
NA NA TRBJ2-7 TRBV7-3 TGTGCCAGCAGCTTATTGGGTGGGGCAGCCTCCGAGCAGTACTTC CASSLLGGAASEQYF
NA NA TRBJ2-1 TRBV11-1 TGTGCCAGCAGCTTAGCCCAGCCCGTAGGACTCGGGGGCAATGAGCAGTTCTTC CASSLAQPVGLGGNEQFF
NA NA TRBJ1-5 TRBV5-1 TGCGCCAGCAGCTTAAGGGGTGATCAGCCCCAGCATTTT CASSLRGDQPQHF
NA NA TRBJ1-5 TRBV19 TGTGCCAGTAGTATTCCCCTTTTCCCCCAGCATTTT CASSIPLFPQHF
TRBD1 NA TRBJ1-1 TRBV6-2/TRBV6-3 TGTGCCAGCAGCCGATCCCAGGGGGCCTCTGAAGCTTTCTTT CASSRSQGASEAFF
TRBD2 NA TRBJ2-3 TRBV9 TGTGCCAGCAGCGTAGGGGCGGGGGGCAACACAGATACGCAGTATTTT CASSVGAGGNTDTQYF
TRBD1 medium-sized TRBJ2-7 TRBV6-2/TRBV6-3 TGTGCCAGCAGTCCGAACACCGGAACAACAGGGGACTACGAGCAGTACTTC CASSPNTGTTGDYEQYF
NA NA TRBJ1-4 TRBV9 TGTGCCAGCAGCGTAGGAACTAATGAAAAACTGTTTTTT CASSVGTNEKLFF
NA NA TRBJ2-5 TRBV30 TGTGCCTGGAGTGGCAGGCCGGGAGAGACCCAGTACTTC CAWSGRPGETQYF
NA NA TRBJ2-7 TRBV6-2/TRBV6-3 TGTGCCAGCAGCCCCTCCTACGAGCAGTACTTC CASSPSYEQYF
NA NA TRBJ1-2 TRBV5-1 TGCGCCAGCAGCTTGTACTCGGGGGGCGATGGCTACACCTTC CASSLYSGGDGYTF
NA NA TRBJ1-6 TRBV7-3 TGTGCCAGCAGCCCGAGGGGGGAAGGGACACCCCTCCACTTT CASSPRGEGTPLHF
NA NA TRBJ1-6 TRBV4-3 TGCGCCAGCAGCCAAGTGGTGGGTAGGAGCTCCTATAATTCACCCCTCCACTTT CASSQVVGRSSYNSPLHF
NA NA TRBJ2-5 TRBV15 TGTGCCACCAGCGATGGTCGCTCGTACCAAGAGACCCAGTACTTC CATSDGRSYQETQYF
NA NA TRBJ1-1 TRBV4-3 TGCGCCAGCAGCCATTACCGGGACGTTGAAGCTTTCTTT CASSHYRDVEAFF
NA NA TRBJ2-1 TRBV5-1 TGCGCCAGCAGCTTGAGGAGGGATGAGCAGTTCTTC CASSLRRDEQFF
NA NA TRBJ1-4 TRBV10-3 TGTGCCATCAGTGACCCTATCCTTGAAAAACTGTTTTTT CAISDPILEKLFF